The 20 T cell receptor beta chains presented below share a single source sample, sequenced in a study of T-cell reconstitution after alpha-beta-depleted transplantation in children. Preparing the TCRbeta library involved the use of unique molecular identifiers. TCRdb re-analysed the PCR reads in MiXCR, keeping a single row per CDR3 protein. The sample holds 250,000 or so distinct CDR3 sequences, around 25% seen once. The sequences come from PBMCs, mostly from graft donor cells, collected 360 days after TCRalphabeta/CD19-depleted stem cell transplant. The source is a female patient between 2 and 15 years old who had a stem cell transplant for congenital amegakaryocytic thrombocytopenia, so the T cells may come from the graft donor.

This clonotype was recorded at least ten times. DNA for the CDR3: TGTGCCAGCAGCTTAATCGGGGAAGAGACCCAGTACTTC. The encoded protein is CASSLIGEETQYF. The J gene is TRBJ2-5, the V gene TRBV7-6; D might be TRBD2 (5 bases). This CDR3 has 13 amino acids. Germline assignment: CDR1 SGHVS and CDR2 FNYEAQ. Trimming took 2 bases from V and 3 from J, leaving 7 bases between them.

Many counts were recorded for this clonotype. The chain has TRBV20-1 and TRBJ2-7, with D unclear. Germline lookup yields CDR1 DFQATT and CDR2 SNEGSKA (reference sequence). V was cut by 1 base and J by 5 bases, with 6 bases left in between. The CDR3 has 11 residues. CDR3 amino acids: CSARGVNEQYF. The CDR3 DNA is TGCAGTGCTAGAGGAGTGAACGAGCAGTACTTC.

This clonotype has more than one count but fewer than ten. The chain is built from TRBV4-3 and TRBJ1-2, with no clear D. The germline V gene has CDR1 LGHNA and CDR2 YSLEER. The length of the CDR3 is 18 residues. Trimming removed 1 base from V and 0 bases from J, with 18 bases in between. CDR3 protein: CASSQAVNSYRTNYGYTF. In nucleotides, the CDR3 is TGCGCCAGCAGCCAAGCTGTGAACTCGTATCGTACTAACTATGGCTACACCTTC.

This clonotype was observed a few times. The chain uses TRBV7-8 and TRBJ2-1; weak D call: TRBD1 (5 bases). The CDR3 is made up of 15 amino acids. V shed 4 bases and J shed 5 bases, with 15 bases lying between them. The germline V gene encodes CDR1 SGHVS and CDR2 FQNEAQ. The CDR3 loop reads CASSWAGLLDNEQFF. The CDR3 DNA is TGTGCCAGCAGCTGGGCAGGGCTTCTCGACAATGAGCAGTTCTTC.

The CDR3 region has the DNA TGCGCCAGCAGTGACCTGAATTATAATTCACCCCTCCACTTT. Translating it yields CASSDLNYNSPLHF. The genes are TRBV10-2 and TRBJ1-6, with D unclear. V lost 3 bases and J lost 4, with 7 bases in between. From germline, CDR1 is WSHSY and CDR2 SAAADI. The CDR3 consists of 14 residues.

In the case of this clonotype: The CDR3 end shows no conserved phenylalanine or tryptophan, and so a read error is likely. The gene calls are TRBV7-3 and TRBJ2-3; a possible D gene is TRBD2 (5 bases). Germline V CDR1 and CDR2: SGHTA, FQGTGA. The CDR3 runs 15 residues. V gave up 5 bases and J gave up 2 bases, with 14 bases separating them. CDR3 region: CASSPSSGSTDTQYC. As DNA, the CDR3 is TGTGCCAGCAGCCCTAGCTCGGGATCCACAGATACGCAGTATTGT.

This clonotype was counted between two and nine times. The gene calls are TRBV28 and TRBJ2-1; D gene unclear. The CDR3 is made up of 15 amino acids. The V gene's germline CDR1 is MDHEN and CDR2 SYDVKM. V lost 2 bases to trimming and J lost 1 base, with 9 bases between them. The CDR3 region is CASSLATVSYNEQFF. The CDR3 nucleotides are TGTGCCAGCAGTTTAGCAACAGTGTCCTACAATGAGCAGTTCTTC.

The chain has TRBV18 and TRBJ2-1; 12 nucleotides agree with TRBD2. The germline V gene has CDR1 KGHSH and CDR2 LQKENI. CDR3 length: 18 residues. V dropped 0 bases and J dropped 4; count of bases not matched to a gene: 7. The DNA for the CDR3 is TGTGCCAGCTCACCACCACCTAGCGGGAGGGCATCATACAATGAGCAGTTCTTC. As protein: CASSPPPSGRASYNEQFF.

This clonotype occurred many times. V and J are TRBV10-3 and TRBJ1-1; 9 nucleotides agree with TRBD1. J was trimmed by 0 bases and V by 3 bases; bases with no gene match: 5. CDR1 is ENHRY and CDR2 is SYGVKD in the germline V gene. This CDR3 has 16 residues. CDR3: CAISDPGQGMNTEAFF. In DNA, the CDR3 is TGTGCCATCAGTGACCCGGGACAGGGTATGAACACTGAAGCTTTCTTT.

This rearrangement joins TRBV20-1 to TRBJ2-7; 7 positions match TRBD2. The germline CDR1 and CDR2 sequences are DFQATT and SNEGSKA (reference sequence). The CDR3 length is 14 residues. J lost 1 base, V lost 0 bases, and 3 bases had no gene match. The CDR3 sequence: CSARDWGGSYEQYF. DNA for the CDR3: TGCAGTGCTAGAGATTGGGGGGGGTCCTACGAGCAGTACTTC.

V gene TRBV11-2 combines with J gene TRBJ2-1, with no clear D. Germline lookup yields CDR1 SGHAT and CDR2 FQNNGV. Trimming took off 3 bases at V and 4 bases at J, with 19 bases between the two ends. The CDR3 runs to 17 residues. The CDR3 nucleotides read TGTGCCAGCAGCTTGGGCGGACCCTCCACCGAGTACAATGAGCAGTTCTTC. Translated: CASSLGGPSTEYNEQFF.

This clonotype was seen a few times. The genes are TRBV10-3 and TRBJ1-1; 9 nucleotides match TRBD1. CDR1 ENHRY and CDR2 SYGVKD come from the germline V gene. V shed 3 bases, J shed 1 base, and the junction held 6 bases outside the gene matches. This CDR3 comprises 16 residues. The CDR3 DNA sequence: TGTGCCATCAGTGAAACAGGGGGCCGGAGGAACACTGAAGCTTTCTTT. As protein: CAISETGGRRNTEAFF.

This chain connects TRBV4-1 to TRBJ2-7; the D gene is possibly TRBD1 (5 bases). Germline V CDR1 and CDR2: MGHRA, YSYEKL. V lost 0 bases and J lost 3, with 9 bases in between. The CDR3 sequence is 14 residues long. CDR3 coding DNA: TGCGCCAGCAGCCAAGATCAGGGCTTCTACGAGCAGTACTTC. Translation gives CASSQDQGFYEQYF.

The chain carries TRBV29-1 and TRBJ1-2; D is unresolved. Trimming cost V 6 bases and J 8 bases, with 19 bases left between them. The CDR3 sequence is 13 residues long. Germline CDR1 is SQVTM and CDR2 is ANQGSEA. The CDR3 sequence is CSVVLGGEPGYTF. The CDR3 nucleotides read TGCAGCGTGGTCCTAGGCGGGGAGCCGGGCTACACCTTC.

This clonotype has just a few counts. The gene calls are TRBV5-6 and TRBJ2-5; possible D gene TRBD2, 5 bases. Germline CDR1 reads SGHDT; CDR2 reads YYEEEE. CDR3 length equals 15 residues. Trimming stripped 0 bases from V and 3 bases from J, with 12 bases between. The CDR3 region has the DNA TGTGCCAGCAGCTTGGTTGGGCTAGCTAAAGAGACCCAGTACTTC. Translation gives CASSLVGLAKETQYF.

The gene calls are TRBV7-9 and TRBJ2-7; TRBD1 aligns across 11 bases. V lost 5 bases and J lost 4; bases outside the gene matches: 10. This CDR3 region has 16 residues. CDR1 and CDR2 from the germline V gene are SEHNR and FQNEAQ (reference sequence). CDR3 in amino acids: CASSPAGQGGSYEQYF. DNA for the CDR3: TGTGCCAGCAGCCCCGCGGGACAGGGGGGTTCTTACGAGCAGTACTTC.

This clonotype was recorded at least ten times. This chain links TRBV12-3 or TRBV12-4 with TRBJ2-4; TRBD2 might be the D (5 bases). The CDR3 covers 12 residues. V was cut by 6 bases and J by 5 bases, with 8 bases left in between. The CDR3 region has the DNA TGTGCCAGCAGCCGACTACAAAACATTCAGTACTTC. It is translated as CASSRLQNIQYF.

The table lists this clonotype with a few counts. This chain connects TRBV5-1 to TRBJ1-6; D not resolved. Germline assignment: CDR1 SGHRS and CDR2 YFSETQ. The CDR3 totals 14 residues. Trimming shortened V by 0 bases and J by 7 bases, and 8 bases separated the two germline ends. The CDR3 here is CASSLAGTNSPLHF. Written as DNA, the CDR3 is TGCGCCAGCAGCTTGGCGGGAACGAATTCACCCCTCCACTTT.

The gene calls are TRBV5-1 and TRBJ1-2; 9 positions agree with TRBD1. The CDR3 loop spans 14 amino acids. V dropped 7 bases and J dropped 6; count of bases not matched to a gene: 10. From germline, CDR1 is SGHRS and CDR2 YFSETQ. DNA for the CDR3: TGCGCCAGCGGTGGGACAGGGCCGGGCAATGGCTACACCTTC. This sequence encodes CASGGTGPGNGYTF. The whole variable domain, remainder taken from reference TRBV5-1 and TRBJ1-2, is KAGVTQTPRYLIKTRGQQVTLSCSPISGHRSVSWYQQTPGQGLQFLFEYFSETQRNKGNFPGRFSGRQFSNSRSEMNVSTLELGDSALYLCASGGTGPGNGYTFGSGTRLTVV.

The rearrangement joins TRBV2 to TRBJ1-2; D not resolved. Germline V gene data show CDR1 as SNHLY and CDR2 as FYNNEI. The CDR3 is 12 residues long. V lost 4 bases and J lost 7, with 10 bases in between. The CDR3 is CASSAPASGYTF. CDR3 in DNA: TGTGCCAGCAGTGCCCCAGCCAGTGGCTACACCTTC.